The entry below gives a single T cell receptor beta chain sequence along with its context. The antigen remains unidentified. This sample is part of a study of blood T cells in healthy people across ages. Notes on the study in general: Unsorted PBMCs ruled out conclusive naive versus antigen-experienced comparison. Naive CD4+ cell counts and diversity both ran higher in long-lived than in aged donors.

A J-beta primer mix and a sample-barcoded 5' primer were used in a second PCR of about 7 to 12 cycles. Tags on each cDNA molecule came from a template-switch adaptor with 12 random nucleotides. A single record per CDR3 protein comes from TCRdb applying MiXCR to the 5' RACE reads. The table records 980,000 or so distinct CDR3 sequences, around 49% of them present only once. This clonotype originated in a man in his thirties or forties in good health. Material: blood.

The CDR3 loop is CATHRGGLQGNDEQFF. CDR3 in DNA: TGTGCCACCCACAGGGGGGGCCTACAGGGAAACGATGAGCAGTTCTTC. The chain carries TRBV6-1 and TRBJ2-1; tentative D call: TRBD1 (8 bases). Germline lookup yields CDR1 MNHNS and CDR2 SASEGT. The CDR3 has 16 residues. Trimming pared 10 bases from V and 8 bases from J, leaving 27 bases between.